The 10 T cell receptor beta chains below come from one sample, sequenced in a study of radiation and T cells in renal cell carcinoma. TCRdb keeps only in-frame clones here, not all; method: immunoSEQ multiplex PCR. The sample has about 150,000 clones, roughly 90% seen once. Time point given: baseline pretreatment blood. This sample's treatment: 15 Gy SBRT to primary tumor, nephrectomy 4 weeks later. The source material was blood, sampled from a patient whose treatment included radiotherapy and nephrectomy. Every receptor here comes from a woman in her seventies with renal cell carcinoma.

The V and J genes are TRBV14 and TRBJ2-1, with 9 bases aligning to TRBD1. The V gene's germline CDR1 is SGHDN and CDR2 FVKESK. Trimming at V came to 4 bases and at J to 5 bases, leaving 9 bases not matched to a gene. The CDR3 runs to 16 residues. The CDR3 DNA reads TGTGCCAGCAGCCGTAGACAGGGGGTCGTGCACAATGAGCAGTTCTTC. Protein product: CASSRRQGVVHNEQFF.

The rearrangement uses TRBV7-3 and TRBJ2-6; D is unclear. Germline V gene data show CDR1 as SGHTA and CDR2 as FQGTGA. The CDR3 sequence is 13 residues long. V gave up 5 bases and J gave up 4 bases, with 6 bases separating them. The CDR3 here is CASSDRGANVLTF. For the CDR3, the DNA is TGTGCCAGCAGCGATAGGGGGGCCAACGTCCTGACTTTC.

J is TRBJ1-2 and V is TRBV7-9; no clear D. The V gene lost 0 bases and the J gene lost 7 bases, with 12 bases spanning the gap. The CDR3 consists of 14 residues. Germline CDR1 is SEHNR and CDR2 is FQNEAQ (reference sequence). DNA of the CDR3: TGTGCCAGCAGCTTAGCGATGGGAGTCGGTGGCTACACCTTC. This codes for CASSLAMGVGGYTF.

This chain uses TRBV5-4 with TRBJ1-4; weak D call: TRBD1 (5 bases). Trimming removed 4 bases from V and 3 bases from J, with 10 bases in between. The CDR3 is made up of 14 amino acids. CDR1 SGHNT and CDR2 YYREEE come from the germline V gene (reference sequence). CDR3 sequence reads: CASSRDGPNEKLFF. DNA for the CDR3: TGTGCCAGCAGCAGGGACGGACCTAATGAAAAACTGTTTTTT. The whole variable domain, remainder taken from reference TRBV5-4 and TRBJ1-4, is ETGVTQSPTHLIKTRGQQVTLRCSSQSGHNTVSWYQQALGQGPQFIFQYYREEENGRGNFPPRFSGLQFPNYSSELNVNALELDDSALYLCASSRDGPNEKLFFGSGTQLSVL.

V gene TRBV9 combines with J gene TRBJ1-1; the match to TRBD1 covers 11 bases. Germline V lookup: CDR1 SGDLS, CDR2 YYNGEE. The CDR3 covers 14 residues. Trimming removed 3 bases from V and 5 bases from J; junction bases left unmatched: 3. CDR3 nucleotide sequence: TGTGCCAGCAGCGCGGGACAGGGGGGTACTGAAGCTTTCTTT. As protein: CASSAGQGGTEAFF.

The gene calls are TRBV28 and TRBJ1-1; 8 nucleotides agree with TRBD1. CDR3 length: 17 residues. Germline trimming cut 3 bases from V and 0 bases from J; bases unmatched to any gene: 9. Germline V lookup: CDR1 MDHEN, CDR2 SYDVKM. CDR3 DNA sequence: TGTGCCAGCAGTTTCCCGCAGGGGGCCGACATGAACACTGAAGCTTTCTTT. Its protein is CASSFPQGADMNTEAFF.

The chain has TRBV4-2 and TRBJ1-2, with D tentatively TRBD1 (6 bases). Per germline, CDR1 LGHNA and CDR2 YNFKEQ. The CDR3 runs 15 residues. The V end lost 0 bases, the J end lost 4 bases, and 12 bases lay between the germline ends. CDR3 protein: CASSQDQGTSYGYTF. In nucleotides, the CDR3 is TGTGCCAGCAGCCAAGACCAGGGGACCTCCTATGGCTACACCTTC.

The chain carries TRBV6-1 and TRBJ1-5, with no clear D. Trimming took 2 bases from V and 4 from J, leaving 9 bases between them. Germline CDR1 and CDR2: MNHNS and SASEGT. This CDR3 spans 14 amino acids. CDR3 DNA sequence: TGTGCCAGCAGTGAATTCACGCGGAATCAGCCCCAGCATTTT. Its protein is CASSEFTRNQPQHF.

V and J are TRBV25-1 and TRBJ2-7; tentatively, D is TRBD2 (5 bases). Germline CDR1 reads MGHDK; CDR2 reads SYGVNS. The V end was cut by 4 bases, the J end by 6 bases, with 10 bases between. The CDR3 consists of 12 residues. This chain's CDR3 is CASSGGIGEQYF. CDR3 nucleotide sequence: TGTGCCAGCAGTGGAGGGATCGGCGAGCAGTACTTC.

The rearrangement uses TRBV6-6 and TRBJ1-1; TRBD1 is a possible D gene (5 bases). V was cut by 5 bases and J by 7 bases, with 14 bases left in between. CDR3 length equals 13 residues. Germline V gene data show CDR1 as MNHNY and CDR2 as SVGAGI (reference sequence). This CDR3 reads CASSQLTGLEAFF. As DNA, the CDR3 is TGTGCCAGCAGTCAGTTAACAGGTCTTGAAGCTTTCTTT.